This T cell receptor (beta chain) stems from a study of blood T cell repertoires in COVID-19. The repertoire was sequenced with immunoSEQ multiplex PCR; TCRdb's copy has only in-frame clones and lacks some. The sample includes fewer than 200,000 clones, about 83% of them seen just once. Germline assignment: CDR1 MNHEY and CDR2 SVGAGI. The CDR3 has 15 amino acids. Trimming cost V 7 bases and J 1 base; bases outside gene matches: 9. What was sequenced was peripheral blood. V gene TRBV6-5 combines with J gene TRBJ2-7; 8 nucleotides align to TRBD1. This clonotype was obtained from a woman aged 70-85 years with COVID-19, enrolled during active disease. In DNA form, the CDR3 reads TGTGCCAGCAATCCTCCAGGGGGCAATTCCTACGAGCAGTACTTC. This gives the protein CASNPPGGNSYEQYF.